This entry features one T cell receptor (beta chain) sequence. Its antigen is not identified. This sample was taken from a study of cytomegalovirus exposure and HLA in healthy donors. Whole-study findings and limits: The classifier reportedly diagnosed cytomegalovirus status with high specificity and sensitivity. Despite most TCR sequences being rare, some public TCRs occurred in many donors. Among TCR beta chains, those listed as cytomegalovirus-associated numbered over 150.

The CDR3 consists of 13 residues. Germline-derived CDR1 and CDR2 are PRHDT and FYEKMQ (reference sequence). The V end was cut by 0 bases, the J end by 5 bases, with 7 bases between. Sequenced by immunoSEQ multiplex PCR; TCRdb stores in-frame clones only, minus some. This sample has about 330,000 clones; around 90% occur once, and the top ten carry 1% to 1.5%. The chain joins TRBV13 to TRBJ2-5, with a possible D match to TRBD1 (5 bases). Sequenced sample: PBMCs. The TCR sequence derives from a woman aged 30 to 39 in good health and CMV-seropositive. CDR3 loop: CASSLGAGETQYF. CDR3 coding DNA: TGTGCCAGCAGCTTAGGGGCAGGGGAGACCCAGTACTTC. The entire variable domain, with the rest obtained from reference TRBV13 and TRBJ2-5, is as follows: AAGVIQSPRHLIKEKRETATLKCYPIPRHDTVYWYQQGPGQDPQFLISFYEKMQSDKGSIPDRFSAQQFSDYHSELNMSSLELGDSALYFCASSLGAGETQYFGPGTRLLVL.